This T cell receptor beta chain was found in a study of Ad26.COV2.S vaccination and SARS-CoV-2 variants. The study's findings and limits: Total responses of T cells may have been underestimated by the analyses of TCR breadth and depth. After vaccination, reports described spike-specific CD8+ and CD4+ T cell responses as showing substantial breadth.

A remark on this clone: Its antigen remains unidentified.

Sequencing was performed with immunoSEQ multiplex PCR; in TCRdb, only in-frame clones are kept and a portion is missing. This sample yields over 110,000 clones, of which about nine tenths are seen a single time; 4.5% to 6% belongs to the top ten. This receptor was taken from a human donor who had recovered from COVID-19. Specimen: peripheral blood, collected after recovery from COVID-19.

The CDR3 spells CASSLARLNTEAFF. The DNA of the CDR3 is TGTGCCAGCAGCTTAGCACGGCTGAACACTGAAGCTTTCTTT. The chain has TRBV7-9 and TRBJ1-1; unclear D gene. CDR3 length: 14 amino acids. From germline, CDR1 is SEHNR and CDR2 FQNEAQ (reference sequence). V was cut by 0 bases and J by 0 bases, with 5 bases left in between.